Only a few counts were recorded for the clone carrying this T cell receptor beta chain. This sample is part of a study of T-cell reconstitution after alpha-beta-depleted transplantation in children. TCRbeta library construction was performed incorporating unique molecular identifiers. TCRdb ran MiXCR on the PCR reads and lists one entry per CDR3 protein. In the table there are some 220,000 distinct CDR3 sequences, approximately 10% of which are singletons. From germline, CDR1 is SEHNR and CDR2 FQNEAQ (reference sequence). Trimming removed 5 bases from V and 8 bases from J, with 18 bases in between. CDR3 length: 14 residues.

Source: PBMCs from the stem cell graft donor, taken from the stem cell graft. The chain has TRBV7-9 and TRBJ1-1, with D tentatively TRBD1 (6 bases). The TCR was taken from a human donor who donated a stem cell graft to a child with acute lymphoblastic leukemia. CDR3 protein: CASSASVDSVEAFF. The CDR3 DNA follows: TGTGCCAGCAGCGCCTCCGTGGACAGCGTAGAAGCTTTCTTT.